These 24 T cell receptor beta chains were all obtained from the same sample, sequenced in a study of blood T cell repertoires in COVID-19. Sequenced by immunoSEQ multiplex PCR; TCRdb stores in-frame clones only, minus some. The sample has more than 110,000 clones, just over 85% seen once. The source material was PBMCs or T cells enriched from blood (not recorded which). Receptors originate from a man in his fifties or sixties who had recovered from COVID-19.

In nucleotides, the CDR3 is TGTGCCAGCAGCCTTAGGACAGGATTTACTAGCACAGATACGCAGTATTTT. This sequence encodes CASSLRTGFTSTDTQYF. The chain combines TRBV14 with TRBJ2-3, with 7 nucleotides matching TRBD1. Germline loops: CDR1 SGHDN, CDR2 FVKESK. CDR3 length: 17 amino acids. The V gene end was trimmed by 4 bases and the J gene end by 0 bases; junction bases not matched to a gene: 10.

The V and J genes are TRBV6-2 or TRBV6-3 and TRBJ2-3, with TRBD2 as a possible D gene (5 bases). Trimming stripped 0 bases from V and 6 bases from J, with 22 bases between. Germline-derived CDR1 and CDR2 are MNHEY and SVGEGT. This CDR3 has 18 residues. CDR3 nucleotide sequence: TGTGCCAGCAGTTACTCCAGAGGAGAACTAGGACGTGCGGATACGCAGTATTTT. It encodes CASSYSRGELGRADTQYF.

This clone was detected once. The chain is built from TRBV7-2 and TRBJ1-1, with TRBD1 as a possible D gene (6 bases). V was trimmed by 2 bases and J by 3 bases, leaving 10 bases between them. CDR3 length equals 14 residues. The germline V gene has CDR1 SGHTA and CDR2 FQGNSA. In DNA, the CDR3 is TGTGCCAGCAGCTTATCGTCAGGGGACACTGAAGCTTTCTTT. This codes for CASSLSSGDTEAFF.

This clone was seen a single time. The chain joins TRBV18 to TRBJ1-5; D perhaps matches TRBD1 (5 bases). This CDR3 is 16 amino acids long. V lost 3 bases to trimming and J lost 5 bases, with 17 bases between them. Germline CDR1 reads KGHSH; CDR2 reads LQKENI. For the CDR3, the DNA is TGTGCCAGCTCACCGTTCCGGGGGGGGTTAGATCAGCCCCAGCATTTT. Residues: CASSPFRGGLDQPQHF.

In the case of this clone: The junction shows a germline mismatch at one end, possibly a read error. The gene calls are TRBV6-4 and TRBJ1-5, with D possibly matching TRBD1 (6 bases). The CDR3 runs 15 residues. Germline V gene data show CDR1 as MRHNA and CDR2 as SNTAGT. In DNA form, the CDR3 reads TGTGCCAGCGGTGATAGGACAGCCTGCAATCAGCCCCAGCATTTT. Its protein is CASGDRTACNQPQHF.

The CDR3 DNA reads TGCGCCAGCAGCTTGGCGCCAAGTAGGACAGCAAACTATGGCTACACCTTC. Translating it yields CASSLAPSRTANYGYTF. The genes are TRBV5-1 and TRBJ1-2; D may be TRBD1 (6 bases). V gave up 0 bases and J gave up 2 bases, with 17 bases separating them. CDR3 length equals 17 residues. Germline CDR1 reads SGHRS; CDR2 reads YFSETQ. The entire variable domain, with the rest obtained from reference TRBV5-1 and TRBJ1-2, is as follows: KAGVTQTPRYLIKTRGQQVTLSCSPISGHRSVSWYQQTPGQGLQFLFEYFSETQRNKGNFPGRFSGRQFSNSRSEMNVSTLELGDSALYLCASSLAPSRTANYGYTFGSGTRLTVV.

The chain is built from TRBV7-9 and TRBJ2-6; 8 bases match TRBD1. The CDR3 is 18 amino acids. Per germline, CDR1 SEHNR and CDR2 FQNEAQ (reference sequence). Trimming took 7 bases from V and 0 from J; bases not matched to a gene: 11. CDR3 loop: CASILPGGRASGANVLTF. CDR3 coding DNA: TGTGCCAGCATCCTTCCAGGGGGCCGGGCCTCTGGGGCCAACGTCCTGACTTTC.

This chain's CDR3 is CASSYTWLAGAGEQYF. CDR3 in DNA: TGTGCCAGCAGTTACACGTGGCTAGCGGGAGCAGGCGAGCAGTACTTC. The chain joins TRBV6-2 or TRBV6-3 to TRBJ2-7; 10 nucleotides align to TRBD2. This CDR3 is built from 16 residues. Germline trimming cut 2 bases from V and 6 bases from J; bases unmatched to any gene: 10. Germline V gene sequence: CDR1 MNHEY, CDR2 SVGEGT.

The chain is built from TRBV6-2 or TRBV6-3 and TRBJ2-3; 15 bases are a match to TRBD2. CDR3 size: 17 residues. CDR1 MNHEY and CDR2 SVGEGT come from the germline V gene. J gave up 5 bases and V 2 bases, and 5 bases lay outside the gene matches. The DNA of the CDR3 is TGTGCCAGCAGTTACCCCGGACTAGCGGGGGGGCAAGATACGCAGTATTTT. Amino acids: CASSYPGLAGGQDTQYF.

V usage is TRBV28 and J usage is TRBJ1-5, with D unresolved. Germline assignment: CDR1 MDHEN and CDR2 SYDVKM. The CDR3 extends over 15 amino acids. Trimming cost V 3 bases and J 0 bases, with 9 bases left between them. The CDR3 protein is CASSLRLYSNQPQHF. The CDR3 region has the DNA TGTGCCAGCAGTTTGAGACTGTATAGCAATCAGCCCCAGCATTTT.

This chain connects TRBV21-1 to TRBJ2-3; TRBD1, as called in the table, went unchecked against the DNA. TRBV21-1 is recorded as a pseudogene. The CDR3 sequence is 18 residues long. CDR3 nucleotides: TGTGCCAGTTCGGACAAACGGGCCGGGACAGGGTCGGCAGATACGCAGTATTTT. Encoded protein: CASSDKRAGTGSADTQYF.

The chain uses TRBV5-1 and TRBJ2-5; TRBD1 might be the D (5 bases). The V gene's germline CDR1 is SGHRS and CDR2 YFSETQ. CDR3 length equals 14 residues. V lost 1 base to trimming and J lost 4 bases, with 11 bases between them. The CDR3 nucleotides are TGCGCCAGCAGCTTGAACGCAGGGTCAGAGACCCAGTACTTC. Translated, it gives CASSLNAGSETQYF.

The chain combines TRBV29-1 with TRBJ1-1; the match to TRBD1 covers 10 bases. The germline V gene has CDR1 SQVTM and CDR2 ANQGSEA. V was clipped by 7 bases and J by 5 bases; unmatched bases: 7. CDR3 length: 13 amino acids. CDR3 sequence (DNA): TGCAGCGCTAGGACAGGGGGTACTACTGAAGCTTTCTTT. Translated: CSARTGGTTEAFF.

The chain combines TRBV3-1 (or the pseudogene TRBV3-2) with TRBJ1-1; D is possibly TRBD1 (5 bases). With 6 bases removed from V and 1 base from J, the gap between germline ends came to 9 bases. The CDR3 is 13 residues long. The germline CDR1 and CDR2 sequences are LGHDT and YNNKEL (reference sequence). The CDR3 DNA is TGTGCCAGCAGGCGACAGCAGAACACTGAAGCTTTCTTT. This sequence encodes CASRRQQNTEAFF.

This chain links TRBV7-2 with TRBJ1-2, with D perhaps matching TRBD1 (6 bases). Trimming took 3 bases from V and 8 from J, leaving 19 bases between them. CDR1 is SGHTA, CDR2 FQGNSA, per germline. The CDR3 consists of 15 residues. For the CDR3, the DNA is TGTGCCAGCAGCTTTGCGACCAGGGGCCTCGGAGGCTACACCTTC. Amino acid sequence: CASSFATRGLGGYTF.

The V call is TRBV29-1, the J call TRBJ2-7; possibly TRBD1 for D (5 bases). The ends were cut back, 7 bases at V and 3 bases at J, with 16 bases in the middle. This CDR3 spans 13 amino acids. Per the germline V gene, CDR1 is SQVTM and CDR2 is ANQGSEA. CDR3 sequence (DNA): TGCAGCGGTGTGACTGGGGCAGGCTACGAGCAGTACGTC. This gives the protein CSGVTGAGYEQYV.

The chain is built from TRBV19 and TRBJ2-3; D is unclear. V was shortened by 4 bases and J by 2 bases, with 10 bases between the two germline ends. The CDR3 has 14 residues. Looked up from germline, CDR1 is LNHDA and CDR2 is SQIVND (reference sequence). This chain's CDR3 is CASSSNYYTDTQYF. For the CDR3, the DNA is TGTGCCAGTAGTAGCAATTACTACACAGATACGCAGTATTTT.

V gene TRBV3-1 (or the pseudogene TRBV3-2) combines with J gene TRBJ2-7; TRBD1 might be the D (5 bases). The CDR3 extends over 14 amino acids. Trimming stripped 5 bases from V and 2 bases from J, with 13 bases between. The germline V gene encodes CDR1 LGHDT and CDR2 YNNKEL (reference sequence). CDR3 loop: CASSSSVTAYEQYF. The CDR3 bases are TGTGCCAGCAGCTCCTCCGTGACAGCCTACGAGCAGTACTTC.

The genes are TRBV30 and TRBJ1-1, with TRBD1 identical over 7 bases. From germline, CDR1 is GTSNPN and CDR2 SVGIG (reference sequence). CDR3 length: 12 residues. V lost 3 bases and J lost 7; bases outside the gene matches: 5. CDR3 amino acids: CAWRRGGLEAFF. For the CDR3, the DNA is TGTGCCTGGAGACGAGGGGGCCTTGAAGCTTTCTTT.

This clone was detected once. At the DNA level, this CDR3 is encoded by other sequences in the same sample as well. The genes are TRBV6-2 or TRBV6-3 and TRBJ1-1, with 8 bases matching TRBD1. Per the germline V gene, CDR1 is MNHEY and CDR2 is SVGEGT. The V segment lost 6 bases and the J segment 11 bases; nucleotides outside the gene matches: 5. The CDR3 has 11 residues. The CDR3 DNA reads as TGTGCCAGCAGCCTGGACAGGGTGGCTTTCTTT. Translation gives CASSLDRVAFF.

The J gene is TRBJ2-3, the V gene TRBV4-3, with 8 bases aligning to TRBD1. The V gene's germline CDR1 is LGHNA and CDR2 YSLEER. Trimming cost V 4 bases and J 4 bases; bases outside gene matches: 4. The CDR3 runs to 14 residues. CDR3 sequence (DNA): TGCGCCAGCAGCCTTGGACAGGGATCAGATACGCAGTATTTT. It specifies CASSLGQGSDTQYF.

This chain connects TRBV7-2 to TRBJ2-5, with D possibly TRBD2 on 6 matching bases. Germline V gives CDR1 SGHTA, CDR2 FQGNSA. V was cut by 0 bases and J by 8 bases, with 7 bases left in between. The CDR3 spans 12 residues. As DNA, the CDR3 is TGTGCCAGCAGCTTAGCGGGAGGCACCCAGTACTTC. Residues: CASSLAGGTQYF.

This chain joins TRBV18 and TRBJ1-3, with D maybe TRBD1 (5 bases). The V gene's germline CDR1 is KGHSH and CDR2 LQKENI. The CDR3 runs 15 residues. The germline V and J ends were trimmed by 2 bases and 4 bases, with 12 bases remaining between them. The CDR3 DNA reads TGTGCCAGCTCACCAGGCCCAGGGCAAGGAAACACCATATATTTT. Its translation: CASSPGPGQGNTIYF.

This chain links TRBV2 with TRBJ1-4; 9 nucleotides line up with TRBD1. Looked up from germline, CDR1 is SNHLY and CDR2 is FYNNEI. The length of the CDR3 is 16 residues. V dropped 6 bases and J dropped 1; count of bases not matched to a gene: 6. The DNA of the CDR3 is TGTGCCAGCAGCAAGGACAGGGGAGAAACTAATGAAAAACTGTTTTTT. Translating it yields CASSKDRGETNEKLFF.